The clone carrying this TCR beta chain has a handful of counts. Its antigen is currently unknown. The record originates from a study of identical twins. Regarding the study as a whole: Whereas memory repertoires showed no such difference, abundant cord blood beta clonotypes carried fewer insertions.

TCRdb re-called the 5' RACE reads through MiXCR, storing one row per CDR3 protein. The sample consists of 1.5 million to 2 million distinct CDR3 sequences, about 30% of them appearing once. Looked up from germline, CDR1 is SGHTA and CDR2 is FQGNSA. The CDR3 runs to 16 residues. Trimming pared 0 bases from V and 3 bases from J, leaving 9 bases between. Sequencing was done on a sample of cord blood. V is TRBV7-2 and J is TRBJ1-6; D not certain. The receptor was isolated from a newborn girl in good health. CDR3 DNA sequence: TGTGCCAGCAGCTTAGCGGGTCCCTTCTATAATTCACCCCTCCACTTT. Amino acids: CASSLAGPFYNSPLHF.